This T cell receptor (beta chain) was obtained from a study of spatial heterogeneity in lung cancer. V lost 3 bases and J lost 4, with 14 bases in between. The CDR3 totals 15 residues. Looked up from germline, CDR1 is LGHNA and CDR2 is YSLEER. Stated time point: sample taken at primary tumor resection. The authors sequenced whole RNA from tumor, nontumor lung or frozen PBMC without sorting. TCRdb reprocessed the 5' RACE reads with MiXCR, giving one entry per CDR3 protein. The repertoire holds about 13,000 distinct CDR3 sequences, with 10% as singletons. This clonotype has only one observation. This receptor was obtained from a male donor with early-stage non-small cell lung cancer. Sequenced here: PBMCs, sampled at surgery. This chain joins TRBV4-3 and TRBJ2-3; the D gene is possibly TRBD1 (5 bases). The CDR3 protein is CASSQLQGGADTQYF. The CDR3, as DNA: TGCGCCAGCAGCCAGCTTCAGGGTGGAGCAGATACGCAGTATTTT.